This entry concerns a single T cell receptor beta chain. Its antigen remains unidentified. The CDR3 runs to 12 residues. CDR1 is DFQATT, CDR2 SNEGSKA, per germline (reference sequence). Trimming shortened V by 3 bases and J by 3 bases, and 9 bases separated the two germline ends. TCRdb recomputed calls from the RT-PCR reads with MiXCR, one row per CDR3 protein. This table holds hundreds of thousands of distinct CDR3 sequences, about 18% found once. The source of the sample is a study of response to subunit inactivated influenza vaccine. General observations from the study: Each seasonal influenza vaccination, the authors suggested, recruits few new T cells.

V gene TRBV20-1 combines with J gene TRBJ2-7; D gene ambiguous. Sample: PBMCs from blood, taken more than 4 days after vaccination. The TCR sequence derives from a man aged 50 to 60 who received an inactivated influenza vaccine. The CDR3 DNA is TGCAGTGCTAGTCCGGACCACTACGAGCAGTACTTC. As protein: CSASPDHYEQYF.